The source of this TCR beta chain is a study of shared clonotypes between healthy human individuals (dated by TCRdb to 2019 to 2021). Regarding the study in general: The cohort included three men and two women between 18 and 49 years of age. To estimate repertoire size and how much clonotype sharing occurs between individuals, the study deeply sequenced the blood TCR repertoires of several healthy adults. To increase sequencing depth and limit assay-specific biases, different laboratories used diverse techniques to prepare libraries and sequence TCR repertoires. Each donor's leukapheresis produced roughly between about 0.85 and 10 billion PBMCs. Per donor, three plates each were used for CD4 naive and CD4 memory, two for CD8 naive, and one for CD8 memory.

This clone was counted once. Its antigen specificity is not known. No qualities accompany the bases; no much larger clone lies one base away. The donors were healthy, HIV-negative adults who had no recently reported acute infections or vaccinations. Every donor was a Caucasian adult living in Nashville, Tennessee, USA. CD4+ T cells were enriched through magnetic negative selection, after which naive cells were positively selected on CD45RA and the remaining negative fraction served as the memory subset. Blood was collected by leukapheresis, and PBMCs were isolated by Ficoll-Histopaque density gradient centrifugation and then cryopreserved in liquid nitrogen vapor phase. Purity and quantity of every magnetically sorted T cell population were checked by analytical flow cytometry. Each sorted fraction had its genomic DNA isolated and then quantified by UV absorbance on a Nanodrop 2000c. Broader findings and caveats from the paper: Across four donors, about 5.2% of naive CD4, more than 3% of naive CD8, approximately 2.5% of memory CD4, and approximately 0.4% of memory CD8 clonotypes were shared. Based on pairwise subsampling, the degree of clonotype sharing among donors was expected to be affected by sequencing depth. Larger estimated clonotype richness was generally found for naive subsets than for memory subsets. Incomplete sequencing was indicated by rarefaction of sorted-subset datasets, despite the large sequencing depth. Clonotypes shared by all four sorted-subset donors showed higher generation probabilities than non-shared clonotypes. The genetic and exposure-history diversity represented was limited by the small number of donors. Sampling was limited to blood, and TCR repertoires in tissue likely differ from TCR repertoires in blood.

From a lookup of the germline V gene (reference sequence), CDR1 and CDR2 are LNHDA and SQIVND. The CDR3 sequence holds 15 residues, the cysteine and phenylalanine included. The read is trimmed to its CDR3 DNA, 45 bases read in frame from base 1. V is cut by 3 bases and J by 4 bases, and the space between the germline ends is 15 bases. Using the deep immunoSEQ assay, TCR CDR3 regions were amplified from genomic DNA by multiplex PCR. Genomic DNA extracted from each cell subset was distributed evenly over all wells of several immunoSEQ 96-well plates, and each plate served as one replicate. Each replicate PCR for sorted subsets received around 200 ng genomic DNA, equal to roughly 30,000 T cell genomes. Purified libraries were quantified with a Qubit 3.0 fluorometer, sized on a Bioanalyzer 2100, and re-quantified with the KAPA Library Quantification kit. Every immunoSEQ 96-well plate was sequenced on a dedicated single-read 150-cycle Illumina NextSeq 550 flow cell. On the authors' methods: Because the immunoSEQ output included only junctional sequences and no quality scores, the filtering could not be the same as the filtering used for full-length reads. Sequences were annotated with PyIR, a Python wrapper for IgBLAST v1.9, using IMGT germline references to assign V/J genes and CDR3. Reads were removed for weak V/J assignments (E-value above 1e-6), missing CDR3, stop codons, out-of-frame junctions, or ambiguous translated residues. A V3J clonotype was defined by an identical inferred V gene, J gene, and CDR3 amino acid sequence. Percentage overlap between repertoires was calculated by dividing the number of shared unique clonotypes by the size of the smaller repertoire. Repertoire richness was assessed with RTK rarefaction, the Chao1 estimator, and Recon v2.1 estimates of unobserved clonotypes. For all TCRbeta clonotypes obtained by the gDNA method from a few donors, generation probabilities were computed with OLGA. TCRdb holds this immuneACCESS table with in-frame rearrangements only. Some clones are missing; in checked studies, unresolved V genes explain under half, and the rest has no known cause. V, J and clone size are taken as reported in that table, and D and trimming were inferred from the DNA itself. The sample contains roughly 2,300,000 clones, roughly 90% of them found a single time. The top ten hold approximately 0.41% of the sample.

This receptor was obtained from a man between 18 and 35 years old in good health. Some clones in this sample may be carry-over from other donors' samples. Material: naive CD4+ T cells from PBMCs. The sample's cell subset or site label is to be understood as: CD45RA+ positively selected. Recombination linked TRBV19 to TRBJ1-2; there is no confident call for the D gene. The CDR3 region reads CASSIGSEDGYGYTF. The nucleotide sequence reads as follows: TGTGCCAGTAGTATCGGCTCCGAAGATGGCTATGGCTACACCTTC.